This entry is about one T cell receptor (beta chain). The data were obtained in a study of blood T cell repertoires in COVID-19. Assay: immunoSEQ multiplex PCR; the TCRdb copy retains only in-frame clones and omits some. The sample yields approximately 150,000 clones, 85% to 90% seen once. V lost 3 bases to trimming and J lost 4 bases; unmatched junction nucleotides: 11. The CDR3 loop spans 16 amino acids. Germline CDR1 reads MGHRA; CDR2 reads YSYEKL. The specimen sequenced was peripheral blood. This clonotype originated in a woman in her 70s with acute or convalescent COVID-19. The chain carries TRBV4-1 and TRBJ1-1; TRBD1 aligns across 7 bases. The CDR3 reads CASSQQTGVPITEAFF. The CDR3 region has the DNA TGCGCCAGCAGCCAGCAAACAGGGGTCCCGATCACTGAAGCTTTCTTT.